Reported below is one T cell receptor (beta chain). Its target antigen remains unknown. Base qualities are not at hand, and no much larger clone is one base apart. Healthy HIV-negative adults with no recently reported acute infections or vaccinations were included as donors. Every donor was a Caucasian adult residing in Nashville, Tennessee, USA. CD4+ T cells were enriched by magnetic negative selection; naive cells were then positively selected on CD45RA, and the negative fraction formed the memory subset. After blood collection by leukapheresis, PBMCs were isolated using Ficoll-Histopaque density gradient centrifugation and then cryopreserved in the vapor phase of liquid nitrogen. Purity and quantity of every magnetically sorted T cell population were checked by analytical flow cytometry. Genomic DNA was isolated from every sorted fraction and measured by UV absorbance on a Nanodrop 2000c. The sample comes from a study of shared clonotypes between healthy human individuals (TCRdb year 2020). About the investigation overall: A couple of women and a few men aged 18 to 49 years were included in the cohort. For each donor, CD4 naive and CD4 memory were each given three plates, CD8 naive was given two plates, and CD8 memory was given one plate. To estimate repertoire size and how much clonotype sharing occurs between individuals, the study deeply sequenced the blood TCR repertoires of roughly 5 healthy adults. To increase sequencing depth and limit assay-specific biases, different laboratories used diverse techniques to prepare libraries and sequence TCR repertoires. Per donor, leukapheresis produced somewhere between about 0.85 and 10 billion PBMCs.

Broader findings and caveats from the paper: Clonotypes shared by all four sorted-subset donors showed higher generation probabilities than non-shared clonotypes. When a handful of donors were compared, the shared fraction of clonotypes was around 5% for naive CD4, 3.5% for naive CD8, roughly 2.3% for memory CD4, and less than 0.45% for memory CD8. Pairwise subsampling indicated that sequencing depth was expected to affect the degree of clonotype sharing among donors. Naive subsets generally had larger estimated clonotype richness than memory subsets. Even with the large sequencing depth, rarefaction of the sorted-subset datasets indicated that sequencing was incomplete. Sampling was restricted to blood, and TCR repertoires in tissue are likely to differ from TCR repertoires in blood. Because the study included only a small number of donors, the genetic and exposure-history diversity represented was limited.

TCR CDR3 regions were amplified from genomic DNA by multiplex PCR using the deep immunoSEQ assay. Extracted genomic DNA from each cell subset was spread evenly across all wells of several immunoSEQ 96-well plates, with each plate serving as a replicate. For sorted subsets, each replicate PCR was loaded with roughly 0.2 ug genomic DNA, equivalent to about 33,000 T cell genomes. The purified libraries were quantified using a Qubit 3.0 fluorometer, sized with a Bioanalyzer 2100, and then quantified again using the KAPA Library Quantification kit. Every immunoSEQ 96-well plate was sequenced on a dedicated single-read 150-cycle Illumina NextSeq 550 flow cell. In the paper's pipeline: Because the immunoSEQ output held only junctional sequences and lacked quality scores, the filtering could not match the filtering applied to full-length reads. Sequences were annotated with PyIR, a Python wrapper for IgBLAST v1.9, using IMGT germline references to assign V/J genes and CDR3. Any read was removed if the V/J assignment was weak (E-value above 1e-6), the CDR3 was missing, or the read contained stop codons, out-of-frame junctions, or ambiguous translated residues. V3J clonotypes were defined as sequences sharing an identical inferred V gene, J gene, and CDR3 amino acid sequence. Percentage overlap between repertoires was calculated by dividing the number of shared unique clonotypes by the size of the smaller repertoire. Repertoire richness was assessed with RTK rarefaction, the Chao1 estimator, and Recon v2.1 estimates of unobserved clonotypes. For all TCRbeta clonotypes obtained by the gDNA method from a few donors, generation probabilities were computed with OLGA. In its TCRdb copy, this immuneACCESS table keeps in-frame sequences only and misses some clones. Where compared with another copy, unresolved V genes explain less than half of these, and the others have no known cause. V and J calls and clone size follow that table, whereas D and trimming were derived from the DNA. Within this sample are some 2.4 million clones, with 80% to 95% of them counted one time only. The ten largest clonotypes hold approximately 0.36% of the sample.

The CDR3 holds 14 amino acids from the cysteine to the phenylalanine. The kept DNA is CDR3 alone, 42 bases in frame from the first base. Rearrangement joined TRBV21-1 to TRBJ2-5; TRBD1 was called by the table and not checked on the DNA. TRBV21-1 corresponds to a pseudogene. The sequenced sample was naive CD4+ T cells from PBMCs. Read against the paper, the sample's cell subset or site label means: CD45RA+ positively selected. The receptor comes from a man aged 18 to 29 in good health. Some clones in this sample may be carry-over from other donors' samples. The CDR3 has the sequence CASSKGTGEETQYF. Read as DNA, the sequence is TGTGCCAGCAGCAAAGGGACAGGGGAAGAGACCCAGTACTTC.